This T cell receptor beta chain emerged from a study of identical twins. Findings and limits, study-wide: Within twin pairs, the out-of-frame alpha sequences they shared showed excess low generation probability. Beta out-of-frame sequences showed weaker excess sharing between twins. It was possible that invariant MAIT and iNKT cells partly confounded the zero-insertion analyses. Abundant cord blood beta clonotypes carried fewer insertions; memory repertoires showed none.

TCRdb re-called the 5' RACE reads with MiXCR, one entry per CDR3 protein. The sample carries fewer than 650,000 distinct CDR3 sequences, 7.1% recorded once. Trimming shortened V by 6 bases and J by 1 base, and 23 bases separated the two germline ends. The CDR3 contains 18 residues. The germline V gene has CDR1 MNHEY and CDR2 SVGAGI. Points on this clonotype: Antigen specificity is unknown.

In addition, the sample was reused for a study of yellow fever vaccine responses in identical twins.

The receptor was derived from a woman between 18 and 29 years old in good health. J is TRBJ2-3 and V is TRBV6-5; TRBD2 is a possible D gene (7 bases). Specimen: PBMCs. CDR3 nucleotide sequence: TGTGCCAGCAGATACGGGGGGCGGGCGCGCGTCGGCACAGATACGCAGTATTTT. Residues: CASRYGGRARVGTDTQYF.